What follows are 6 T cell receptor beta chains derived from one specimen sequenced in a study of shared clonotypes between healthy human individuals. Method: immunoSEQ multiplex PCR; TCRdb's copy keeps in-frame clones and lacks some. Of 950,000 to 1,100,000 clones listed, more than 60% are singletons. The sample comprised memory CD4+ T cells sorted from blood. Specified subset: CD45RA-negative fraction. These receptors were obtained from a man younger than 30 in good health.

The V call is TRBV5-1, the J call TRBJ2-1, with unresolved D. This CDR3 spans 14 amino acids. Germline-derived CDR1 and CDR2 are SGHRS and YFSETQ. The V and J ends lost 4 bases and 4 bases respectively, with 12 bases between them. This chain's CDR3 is CASSPDLNYNEQFF. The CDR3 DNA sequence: TGCGCCAGCAGCCCGGACCTGAATTACAATGAGCAGTTCTTC.

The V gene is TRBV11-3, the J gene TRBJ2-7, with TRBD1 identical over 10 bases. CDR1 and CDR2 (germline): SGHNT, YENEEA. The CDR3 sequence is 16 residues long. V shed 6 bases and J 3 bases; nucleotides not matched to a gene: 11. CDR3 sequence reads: CASRYPGQGSYYEQYF. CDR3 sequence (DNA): TGTGCCAGCAGATACCCGGGACAGGGGTCCTACTACGAGCAGTACTTC.

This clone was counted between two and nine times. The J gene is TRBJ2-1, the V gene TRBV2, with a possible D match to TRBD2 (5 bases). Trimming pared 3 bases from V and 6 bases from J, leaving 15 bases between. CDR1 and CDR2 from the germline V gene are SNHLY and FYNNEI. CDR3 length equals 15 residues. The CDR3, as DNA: TGTGCCAGCAGTGACGGGAATTCCTACTCCAATGAGCAGTTCTTC. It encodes CASSDGNSYSNEQFF.

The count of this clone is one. This CDR3 reads CSAEDAPYEQYF. The DNA for the CDR3 is TGCAGCGCCGAGGATGCGCCCTACGAGCAGTACTTC. The V gene is TRBV29-1, the J gene TRBJ2-5; D is unresolved. Judging by the DNA end, TRBJ2-7 fits better; the J call may be wrong. This CDR3 is 12 amino acids long. The germline gives CDR1 SQVTM, CDR2 ANQGSEA.

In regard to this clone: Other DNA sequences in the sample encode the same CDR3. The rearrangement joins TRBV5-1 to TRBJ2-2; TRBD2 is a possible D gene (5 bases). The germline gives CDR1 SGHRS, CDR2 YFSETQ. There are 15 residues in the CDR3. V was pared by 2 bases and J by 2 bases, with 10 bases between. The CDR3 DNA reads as TGCGCCAGCAGCTTACGGACGGGAAACACCGGGGAGCTGTTTTTT. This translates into CASSLRTGNTGELFF.

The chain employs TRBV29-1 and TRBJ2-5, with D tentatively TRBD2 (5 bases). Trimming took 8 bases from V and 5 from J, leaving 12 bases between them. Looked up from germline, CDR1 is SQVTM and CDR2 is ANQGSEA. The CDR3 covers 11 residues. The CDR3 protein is CSIRPGETQYF. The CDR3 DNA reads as TGCAGCATTCGACCGGGGGAGACCCAGTACTTC.